These T cell receptor beta chains were read from a single sample in a study of CD8+ T cells in alopecia areata. Profiled with immunoSEQ multiplex PCR; TCRdb holds only in-frame clones, not every one. The data show about 270,000 clones, with 60% seen just once and roughly 0.88% held by the top ten. Specimen: CD4+ T cells sorted from blood, collected around week 54, from a patient treated with tofacitinib. The receptors were gathered from a human donor with alopecia areata. Both conserved end residues are part of each CDR3. The D gene is left open where the match is weak. Where a row states a size, it is once, few, many or the class of an expanded clone; other rows omit it.

TRBV7-6,TRBJ2-5,NA,NA,CASSLAGGLETQYF,TGTGCCAGCAGCTTAGCGGGGGGGCTTGAGACCCAGTACTTC
TRBV15,TRBJ1-2,NA,NA,CATSRTPNYGYTF,TGTGCCACCAGCAGGACGCCGAACTATGGCTACACCTTC
TRBV7-6,TRBJ1-1,NA,NA,CASSVGGRGYTEAFF,TGTGCCAGCAGCGTAGGAGGACGGGGTTACACTGAAGCTTTCTTT
TRBV30,TRBJ2-1,NA,NA,CAWSLWAGYNEQFF,TGTGCCTGGAGTCTTTGGGCAGGCTACAATGAGCAGTTCTTC
TRBV14,TRBJ1-2,NA,NA,CASSQKQNFNYGYTF,TGTGCCAGCAGCCAAAAACAAAACTTTAACTATGGCTACACCTTC
TRBV5-1,TRBJ2-1,TRBD2,few,CASSALRGGRSNEQFF,TGCGCCAGCAGCGCGCTGCGGGGGGGCCGGTCTAATGAGCAGTTCTTC
TRBV29-1,TRBJ2-5,NA,few,CSVERGGETQYF,TGCAGCGTTGAGCGGGGCGGCGAGACCCAGTACTTC
TRBV30,TRBJ2-2,NA,NA,CAWSLLGLTGELFF,TGTGCCTGGAGCCTCTTAGGTCTCACCGGGGAGCTGTTTTTT
TRBV25-1,TRBJ2-7,NA,NA,CASSETPISEQYF,TGTGCCAGCAGTGAAACCCCTATTTCCGAGCAGTACTTC
TRBV30,TRBJ1-6,NA,NA,CAWSIGEPSPLHF,TGTGCCTGGAGTATTGGGGAACCTTCACCCCTCCACTTT
TRBV5-4,TRBJ2-3,NA,NA,CASSLRAADTQYF,TGTGCCAGCAGCTTGAGGGCAGCAGATACGCAGTATTTT
TRBV7-6,TRBJ2-7,TRBD1,NA,CASSQGDRGYEQYF,TGTGCCAGCAGCCAAGGGGACAGGGGCTACGAGCAGTACTTC
TRBV6-5,TRBJ1-5,NA,few,CASREDRGPQHF,TGTGCCAGCAGGGAAGATCGGGGGCCCCAGCATTTT
TRBV7-9,TRBJ1-2,NA,NA,CASSATGYGYTF,TGTGCCAGCAGTGCAACAGGGTATGGCTACACCTTC
TRBV29-1,TRBJ1-2,NA,NA,CSVPPNSFRGYGYTF,TGCAGCGTTCCCCCCAACAGCTTTCGGGGCTATGGCTACACCTTC
TRBV23-1,TRBJ2-5,NA,NA,CASSQSSIPQETQYF,TGCGCCAGCAGTCAATCGAGTATCCCCCAAGAGACCCAGTACTTC
TRBV7-2,TRBJ2-3,TRBD1,NA,CASSLEGQRTDTQYF,TGTGCCAGCAGCTTAGAGGGACAGCGCACAGATACGCAGTATTTT
TRBV5-1,TRBJ2-3,TRBD1,NA,CASSLPGQGNTQYF,TGCGCCAGCAGCCTACCGGGACAGGGAAATACGCAGTATTTT
TRBV4-2,TRBJ1-3,NA,NA,CASSERSGNTIYF,TGTGCCAGCAGCGAGCGATCTGGAAACACCATATATTTT
TRBV30,TRBJ1-6,NA,NA,CAWDKGGNSPLHF,TGTGCCTGGGATAAGGGCGGGAATTCACCCCTCCACTTT
TRBV4-3,TRBJ2-3,NA,NA,CASSQAPLGLTQYF,TGCGCCAGCAGCCAAGCTCCGTTGGGTTTGACGCAGTATTTT
TRBV4-1,TRBJ2-7,TRBD1,NA,CASSQEWDRPFYYEQYF,TGCGCCAGCAGCCAAGAGTGGGACAGACCCTTTTACTACGAGCAGTACTTC
TRBV9,TRBJ2-3,TRBD2,few,CASSGLAGGTDTQYF,TGTGCCAGCAGCGGATTAGCGGGGGGCACAGATACGCAGTATTTT
TRBV7-2,TRBJ1-6,NA,NA,CASSLGAGLAPLHF,TGTGCCAGCAGCTTAGGAGCAGGGTTAGCACCCCTCCACTTT
TRBV5-1,TRBJ1-6,TRBD1,few,CASSEGQGGSPLHF,TGCGCCAGCAGCGAGGGACAGGGTGGTTCACCCCTCCACTTT
TRBV4-1,TRBJ2-5,NA,NA,CASSQVALVRETQYF,TGCGCCAGCAGCCAAGTGGCCCTTGTTCGGGAGACCCAGTACTTC
TRBV7-9,TRBJ2-3,TRBD1,NA,CASSLLQGAEGTDTQYF,TGTGCCAGCAGCTTACTACAGGGGGCAGAGGGCACAGATACGCAGTATTTT
TRBV5-1,TRBJ1-1,NA,NA,CASSFFGPNTEAFF,TGCGCCAGCAGCTTCTTCGGGCCGAACACTGAAGCTTTCTTT
TRBV7-2,TRBJ1-6,NA,NA,CASSLYYREAYNSPLHF,TGTGCCAGCAGCTTATACTACAGGGAGGCCTATAATTCACCCCTCCACTTT
TRBV4-2,TRBJ1-2,TRBD1,NA,CASSRQGQGGGYTF,TGTGCCAGCAGCCGGCAGGGACAGGGAGGCGGCTACACCTTC
TRBV2,TRBJ2-2,NA,NA,CASSEGGDTGELFF,TGTGCCAGCAGTGAAGGAGGCGACACCGGGGAGCTGTTTTTT
TRBV7-2,TRBJ1-1,NA,NA,CASSLTHSNTEAFF,TGTGCCAGCAGCTTAACCCACAGTAACACTGAAGCTTTCTTT
TRBV6-5,TRBJ2-7,TRBD1,few,CASSLRTDRGEQYF,TGTGCCAGCAGCCTGAGGACTGACAGGGGCGAGCAGTACTTC
TRBV7-6,TRBJ1-3,TRBD1,NA,CASSLGAGGSGNTIYF,TGTGCCAGCAGCTTAGGGGCAGGGGGCTCTGGAAACACCATATATTTT
TRBV11-1,TRBJ2-2,NA,NA,CASTSWEGGTGELFF,TGTGCCAGCACCTCTTGGGAGGGGGGCACCGGGGAGCTGTTTTTT
TRBV30,TRBJ1-6,NA,NA,CAWTRSWVVQTLHF,TGTGCCTGGACTCGGTCGTGGGTTGTACAAACCCTCCACTTT
TRBV29-1,TRBJ2-7,TRBD1,NA,CSVGTGYEPYEQYF,TGCAGCGTTGGGACAGGGTACGAACCTTACGAGCAGTACTTC
TRBV5-4,TRBJ1-6,NA,NA,CASRGAEASPLHF,TGTGCCAGCAGGGGGGCGGAGGCCTCACCCCTCCACTTT
TRBV27,TRBJ1-2,NA,NA,CASSLTWLGVENYGYTF,TGTGCCAGCAGTTTAACGTGGCTGGGGGTGGAAAACTATGGCTACACCTTC
TRBV14,TRBJ2-1,TRBD2,few,CASSQDIPLAGGYNEQFF,TGTGCCAGCAGCCAAGATATCCCACTAGCGGGCGGCTACAATGAGCAGTTCTTC
TRBV5-6,TRBJ1-6,NA,NA,CASSFRGPNSPLHF,TGTGCCAGCAGCTTCAGGGGACCTAATTCACCCCTCCACTTT
TRBV2,TRBJ2-5,NA,NA,CASSAREETQYF,TGTGCCAGCAGTGCCAGGGAGGAGACCCAGTACTTC
TRBV18,TRBJ2-7,NA,NA,CASSPSLADEQYF,TGTGCCAGCTCACCAAGTCTAGCTGACGAGCAGTACTTC
TRBV6-5,TRBJ2-1,TRBD2,NA,CASSSGTSGVVQFF,TGTGCCAGCAGTTCCGGGACTAGCGGGGTGGTGCAGTTCTTC
TRBV5-1,TRBJ2-2,NA,once,CASSFDVNTGELFF,TGCGCCAGCAGCTTCGACGTCAACACCGGGGAGCTGTTTTTT
TRBV13,TRBJ1-2,NA,once,CASSSTGSYGYTF,TGTGCCAGCAGCTCCACCGGGAGCTATGGCTACACCTTC
TRBV27,TRBJ1-6,TRBD1,few,CASSSYTGGVSPLHF,TGTGCCAGCAGTTCATACACAGGGGGCGTATCACCCCTCCACTTT
TRBV5-1,TRBJ2-2,NA,NA,CASSRVANTGELFF,TGCGCCAGCAGCCGGGTAGCGAACACCGGGGAGCTGTTTTTT
TRBV20-1,TRBJ1-1,TRBD1,NA,CSARGQAEAFF,TGCAGTGCTAGGGGACAGGCTGAAGCTTTCTTT
TRBV2,TRBJ1-4,NA,few,CASSRDSNEKLFF,TGTGCCAGCAGTCGTGACAGCAATGAAAAACTGTTTTTT
TRBV6-5,TRBJ2-1,NA,NA,CASAYRASYNEQFF,TGTGCCAGCGCCTATCGGGCTTCCTACAATGAGCAGTTCTTC
TRBV25-1,TRBJ1-6,TRBD1,few,CASSEDRGQSPLHF,TGTGCCAGCAGTGAAGACAGGGGGCAATCACCCCTCCACTTT
TRBV29-1,TRBJ2-3,TRBD2,few,CSAVAGGPDTQYF,TGCAGCGCGGTAGCGGGGGGGCCAGATACGCAGTATTTT
TRBV30,TRBJ2-6,NA,many,CASSGFGANVLTF,TGTGCCTCCTCCGGGTTTGGGGCCAACGTCCTGACTTTC
TRBV29-1,TRBJ1-1,NA,NA,CSVERAQGGTEAFF,TGCAGCGTTGAGAGGGCCCAGGGCGGCACTGAAGCTTTCTTT